These 32 T cell receptor beta chains were all obtained from the same sample, sequenced in a study of control samples from healthy donors and cancer patients (dated by TCRdb to 2018 to 2020). Libraries were constructed by the immunoSEQ multiplex PCR assay. The source is immuneACCESS, and TCRdb retained only in-frame sequences with V and J called. Part of the clones is not carried over; for the studies checked, unresolved V genes explain less than half of this, and the remainder is unexplained. Recorded for this sample are about 250,000 clones; roughly 82% of them occurred a single time. Clones ranked in the top ten supply about an eighth of the sample. Sequencing input: PBMCs. All receptors come from a woman aged 55-69 years with lung cancer.

The genes are TRBV6-1 and TRBJ1-6; 8 bases fit TRBD1. Germline V gives CDR1 MNHNS, CDR2 SASEGT. The CDR3 spans 15 residues. V lost 3 bases to trimming and J lost 13 bases; unmatched junction nucleotides: 11. The CDR3 bases are TGTGCCAGCAGTGAGGACGACAGGGGTCTAGTGCCCCTCCACTTT. Amino acid sequence: CASSEDDRGLVPLHF.

Worth noting for this clone: Mismatch with germline at one junction end may stem from a read error. V usage is TRBV7-7 and J usage is TRBJ2-2; a possible D gene is TRBD1 (5 bases). Germline V CDR1 and CDR2: SSHAT, FNYEAQ (reference sequence). This CDR3 has 16 residues. CDR3 nucleotides: TGTGCTAGCAGCTTAGCTTCGACAGCGAACACCGGGGAGCTGTTTTTT. This translates into CASSLASTANTGELFF.

V gene TRBV5-6 combines with J gene TRBJ2-7, with D unresolved. CDR1 is SGHDT and CDR2 is YYEEEE in the germline V gene. This CDR3 spans 13 amino acids. Trimming removed 0 bases from V and 3 bases from J, with 7 bases in between. For the CDR3, the DNA is TGTGCCAGCAGCTTGGACCCCTACTACGAGCAGTACTTC. It specifies CASSLDPYYEQYF.

The chain uses TRBV5-1 and TRBJ1-1, with 10 bases that match TRBD1. The V segment lost 4 bases and the J segment 6 bases; nucleotides outside the gene matches: 6. Germline V gene sequence: CDR1 SGHRS, CDR2 YFSETQ. The CDR3 is made up of 14 amino acids. As DNA, the CDR3 is TGCGCCAGCAGCCCCCGGGACAGGGGTTCTGAAGCTTTCTTT. This gives the protein CASSPRDRGSEAFF.

V gene TRBV6-5 combines with J gene TRBJ1-5; 7 bases are a match to TRBD1. The length of the CDR3 is 12 residues. The trim removed 8 bases at V and 4 bases at J, leaving 2 bases unmatched. CDR1 MNHEY and CDR2 SVGAGI come from the germline V gene. CDR3 bases: TGTGCCAGCGCACAGGGGAATCAGCCCCAGCATTTT. Amino acid sequence: CASAQGNQPQHF.

This clone was observed a handful of times. This chain uses TRBV13 with TRBJ2-5; D gene unclear. The germline V and J ends were trimmed by 5 bases and 1 base, with 11 bases remaining between them. The CDR3 length is 14 residues. CDR1 and CDR2 (germline): PRHDT, FYEKMQ (reference sequence). The CDR3: CASSRWDFQETQYF. The CDR3 DNA sequence: TGTGCCAGCAGCCGATGGGATTTCCAAGAGACCCAGTACTTC.

The chain recombines TRBV5-1 with TRBJ2-5; 11 bases line up with TRBD2. Germline V CDR1 and CDR2: SGHRS, YFSETQ. V was clipped by 3 bases and J by 2 bases; unmatched bases: 3. The CDR3 has 15 amino acids. CDR3 nucleotides: TGCGCCAGCAGCTCCGGGACTAGCGGACAAGAGACCCAGTACTTC. Translating it yields CASSSGTSGQETQYF.

The V call is TRBV9, the J call TRBJ1-5; D is unclear. Trimming stripped 0 bases from V and 2 bases from J, with 9 bases between. Germline V lookup: CDR1 SGDLS, CDR2 YYNGEE. The CDR3 runs to 15 residues. The CDR3 loop reads CASSVDPMGNQPQHF. The CDR3 coding sequence is TGTGCCAGCAGCGTAGATCCAATGGGCAATCAGCCCCAGCATTTT.

The rearrangement joins TRBV19 to TRBJ2-3, with TRBD1 matching over 8 bases. The CDR3 runs to 13 residues. CDR1 and CDR2 from the germline V gene are LNHDA and SQIVND (reference sequence). V was pared by 5 bases and J by 6 bases, with 4 bases of the junction left unmatched. CDR3 amino acids: CASSDRQGDTQYF. In DNA, the CDR3 is TGTGCCAGTAGTGATCGACAGGGGGATACGCAGTATTTT.

J is TRBJ2-3 and V is TRBV5-1, with unresolved D. Trimming took 4 bases from V and 2 from J, leaving 14 bases between them. The CDR3 is 15 amino acids. Germline V gene sequence: CDR1 SGHRS, CDR2 YFSETQ. The CDR3 nucleotides read TGCGCCAGCAGCGGCGACTTGCACCCCACAGATACGCAGTATTTT. This encodes CASSGDLHPTDTQYF.

The rearrangement joins TRBV18 to TRBJ1-3; D might be TRBD1 (6 bases). The CDR3 is 15 amino acids. The germline CDR1 and CDR2 sequences are KGHSH and LQKENI. V was cut by 3 bases and J by 2 bases, with 11 bases left in between. The CDR3 protein is CASSPDTGPGNTIYF. The CDR3 DNA reads TGTGCCAGCTCACCTGACACAGGGCCTGGAAACACCATATATTTT.

The chain uses TRBV19 and TRBJ1-1; D unclear. The CDR3 runs to 12 residues. The germline CDR1 and CDR2 sequences are LNHDA and SQIVND (reference sequence). V was clipped by 3 bases and J by 7 bases, with 9 bases between them. CDR3 protein: CASSIGLGEAFF. In DNA form, the CDR3 reads TGTGCCAGTAGTATCGGGCTTGGTGAAGCTTTCTTT.

CDR3 sequence (DNA): TGTGCCAGCAGTTCAGGTCTGGGCCAGCCCCAGCATTTT. Its protein product is CASSSGLGQPQHF. The gene calls are TRBV6-5 and TRBJ1-5, with D uncertain. V lost 4 bases, J lost 7 bases, and 11 bases lay in between. CDR1 and CDR2 from the germline V gene are MNHEY and SVGAGI. There are 13 residues in the CDR3.

The genes are TRBV19 and TRBJ2-7, with 10 bases that match TRBD2. The CDR3 loop spans 16 amino acids. The V segment lost 5 bases and the J segment 0 bases; nucleotides outside the gene matches: 7. From germline, CDR1 is LNHDA and CDR2 SQIVND (reference sequence). This chain's CDR3 is CASSLRTSGSSYEQYF. The CDR3 DNA is TGTGCCAGTAGTTTACGGACTAGCGGTAGCTCCTACGAGCAGTACTTC.

This clone has more than one count but fewer than ten. The rearrangement links TRBV7-9 to TRBJ1-5, with D perhaps TRBD1 (6 bases). The V gene lost 2 bases and the J gene lost 0 bases, with 20 bases spanning the gap. The germline gives CDR1 SEHNR, CDR2 FQNEAQ (reference sequence). The CDR3 length is 19 residues. The CDR3 region has the DNA TGTGCCAGCAGCTTAAGTCTTCGGGGTGGACAGAGTAGCAATCAGCCCCAGCATTTT. Protein sequence: CASSLSLRGGQSSNQPQHF.

The rearrangement uses TRBV7-6 and TRBJ2-1, with TRBD2 identical over 10 bases. The CDR3 is 16 residues long. V lost 1 base, J lost 3 bases, and 3 bases stayed unmatched. Looked up from germline, CDR1 is SGHVS and CDR2 is FNYEAQ. The CDR3 spells CASSLGSSGGYNEQFF. CDR3 DNA: TGTGCCAGCAGCTTAGGTTCTAGCGGGGGCTACAATGAGCAGTTCTTC.

The V gene is TRBV7-2, the J gene TRBJ1-2; 9 positions agree with TRBD1. CDR3 length: 14 residues. Germline V gene lookup returns CDR1 SGHTA and CDR2 FQGNSA. The V segment lost 5 bases and the J segment 4 bases; nucleotides outside the gene matches: 5. The chain's CDR3 is CASSPGTGRYGYTF. Written as DNA, the CDR3 is TGTGCCAGCAGCCCTGGGACAGGGCGCTATGGCTACACCTTC.

V gene TRBV10-1 combines with J gene TRBJ2-1; D is unresolved. CDR1 and CDR2 (germline): WNHNN, SYGVQD (reference sequence). The CDR3 spans 13 residues. V was trimmed by 2 bases and J by 6 bases, leaving 8 bases between them. The CDR3 region is CASSERVGNEQFF. The CDR3, as DNA: TGCGCCAGCAGTGAGCGAGTCGGCAATGAGCAGTTCTTC.

This chain uses TRBV5-1 with TRBJ1-4; D is undetermined. The CDR3 consists of 14 residues. CDR1 is SGHRS, CDR2 YFSETQ, per germline. V was trimmed by 2 bases and J by 4 bases, leaving 9 bases between them. The CDR3 DNA follows: TGCGCCAGCAGCTTTGGACCCCATAATGAAAAACTGTTTTTT. Translated: CASSFGPHNEKLFF.

V and J are TRBV3-1 (or the pseudogene TRBV3-2) and TRBJ2-1; 7 nucleotides line up with TRBD1. Germline CDR1 is LGHDT and CDR2 is YNNKEL (reference sequence). V was pared by 2 bases and J by 7 bases, with 14 bases of the junction left unmatched. This CDR3 has 17 amino acids. CDR3 residues: CASSQSRGQGTKNEQFF. The CDR3 coding sequence is TGTGCCAGCAGCCAATCAAGGGGGCAGGGAACAAAAAATGAGCAGTTCTTC.

This sequence joins TRBV7-2 and TRBJ2-7, with 7 bases fitting TRBD2. CDR1 and CDR2 (germline): SGHTA, FQGNSA. The CDR3 has 14 residues. The trim removed 4 bases at V and 3 bases at J, leaving 6 bases unmatched. The CDR3: CASSSRAGDYEQYF. DNA for the CDR3: TGTGCCAGCAGCTCCCGGGCGGGGGACTACGAGCAGTACTTC.

CDR3 DNA: TGTGCCAGCAGCTTCCGGGACACTGACACCGGGGAGCTGTTTTTT. It specifies CASSFRDTDTGELFF. The rearrangement joins TRBV5-6 to TRBJ2-2; possibly TRBD1 for D (6 bases). Between the trimmed V and J ends, which lost 2 bases and 3 bases, there was a span of 11 bases. CDR1 is SGHDT, CDR2 YYEEEE, per germline. The CDR3 is 15 amino acids.

This rearrangement joins TRBV5-4 to TRBJ2-3; D tentatively fits TRBD1 or TRBD2 (5 bases each). Trimming took off 7 bases at V and 2 bases at J, with 5 bases between the two ends. CDR3 length: 11 residues. Germline V gene sequence: CDR1 SGHNT, CDR2 YYREEE (reference sequence). The CDR3: CASGTTDTQYF. In nucleotides, the CDR3 is TGTGCCAGCGGGACCACAGATACGCAGTATTTT.

This clone was picked up a small number of times. V and J are TRBV9 and TRBJ2-7; D perhaps matches TRBD1 (5 bases). The length of the CDR3 is 13 residues. Between the trimmed V and J ends, which lost 0 bases and 6 bases, there was a span of 10 bases. CDR1 and CDR2 (germline): SGDLS, YYNGEE. Here the CDR3 reads CASSVVGATEQYF. The DNA of the CDR3 is TGTGCCAGCAGCGTAGTTGGGGCAACCGAGCAGTACTTC.

V and J are TRBV29-1 and TRBJ1-5; 10 bases line up with TRBD1. Trimming cost V 7 bases and J 2 bases; bases outside gene matches: 11. Germline assignment: CDR1 SQVTM and CDR2 ANQGSEA. The length of the CDR3 is 16 residues. CDR3 coding DNA: TGCAGCGCCATCGACAGGGGGCTTGGTGGCAATCAGCCCCAGCATTTT. The encoded protein is CSAIDRGLGGNQPQHF.

This chain links TRBV9 with TRBJ2-7; D remains unclear. Germline lookup yields CDR1 SGDLS and CDR2 YYNGEE. V was shortened by 0 bases and J by 0 bases, with 7 bases between the two germline ends. This CDR3 has 14 amino acids. The CDR3: CASSVAHHSYEQYF. CDR3 in DNA: TGTGCCAGCAGCGTAGCTCACCACTCCTACGAGCAGTACTTC.

The J gene is TRBJ1-4, the V gene TRBV5-6; D perhaps matches TRBD1 (5 bases). The germline CDR1 and CDR2 sequences are SGHDT and YYEEEE. There are 15 residues in the CDR3. Trimming cost V 3 bases and J 6 bases, with 15 bases left between them. CDR3 loop: CASSSMTVGDEKLFF. CDR3 DNA: TGTGCCAGCAGCTCAATGACGGTAGGGGATGAAAAACTGTTTTTT.

The chain joins TRBV2 to TRBJ1-6, with D possibly being TRBD1 (5 bases). The CDR3 contains 16 residues. V lost 8 bases, J lost 3 bases, and 17 bases lay in between. The V gene's germline CDR1 is SNHLY and CDR2 FYNNEI. The CDR3 reads CASGSSQGLYNSPLHF. The CDR3 region has the DNA TGTGCCAGCGGCTCCTCCCAGGGCCTCTATAATTCACCCCTCCACTTT. Based on the CDR3 plus reference TRBV2 and TRBJ1-6, the full variable domain is EPEVTQTPSHQVTQMGQEVILRCVPISNHLYFYWYRQILGQKVEFLVSFYNNEISEKSEIFDDQFSVERPDGSNFTLKIRSTKLEDSAMYFCASGSSQGLYNSPLHFGNGTRLTVT.

The chain uses TRBV12-3 or TRBV12-4 and TRBJ1-1, with a weak D call TRBD1 (5 bases). The CDR3 runs to 13 residues. CDR3: CASVRTMNTEAFF. In DNA form, the CDR3 reads TGTGCTAGCGTTCGGACAATGAACACTGAAGCTTTCTTT.

The chain links TRBV6-5 to TRBJ1-5; 11 bases are shared with TRBD1. From germline, CDR1 is MNHEY and CDR2 SVGAGI. V was pared by 6 bases and J by 4 bases, with 5 bases of the junction left unmatched. There are 15 residues in the CDR3. DNA of the CDR3: TGTGCCAGCAGGCCTGGGACAGGGGGGAATCAGCCCCAGCATTTT. Protein: CASRPGTGGNQPQHF.

This rearrangement joins TRBV5-1 to TRBJ2-5, with 10 bases identical to TRBD2. Germline-derived CDR1 and CDR2 are SGHRS and YFSETQ. This CDR3 contains 18 residues. V gave up 1 base and J gave up 0 bases; unmatched junction bases: 9. CDR3 DNA: TGCGCCAGCAGCTTGATGGTAGCGGGAGGCCGGTACCAAGAGACCCAGTACTTC. Amino acid sequence: CASSLMVAGGRYQETQYF.

For the CDR3, the DNA is TGTGCCACCAGCGCAGACAGGGCCTATGGCTACACCTTC. It encodes CATSADRAYGYTF. The chain couples TRBV15 to TRBJ1-2; the match to TRBD1 covers 7 bases. Germline V gives CDR1 LNHNV, CDR2 YYDKDF (reference sequence). The J segment lost 4 bases and the V segment lost 5 bases, leaving 4 bases of the junction unmatched. This CDR3 is built from 13 residues.